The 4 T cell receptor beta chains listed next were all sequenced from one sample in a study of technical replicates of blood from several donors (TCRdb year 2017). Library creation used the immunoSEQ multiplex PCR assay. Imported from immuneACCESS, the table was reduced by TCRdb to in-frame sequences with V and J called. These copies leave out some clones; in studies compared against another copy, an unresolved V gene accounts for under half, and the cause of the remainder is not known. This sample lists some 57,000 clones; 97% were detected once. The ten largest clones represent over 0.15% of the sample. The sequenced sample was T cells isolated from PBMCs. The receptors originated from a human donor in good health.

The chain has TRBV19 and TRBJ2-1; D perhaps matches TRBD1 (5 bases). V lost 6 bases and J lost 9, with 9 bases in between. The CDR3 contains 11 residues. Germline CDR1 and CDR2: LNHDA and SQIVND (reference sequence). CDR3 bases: TGTGCCAGTAGAACCCAGGGTGAGCAGTTCTTC. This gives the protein CASRTQGEQFF.

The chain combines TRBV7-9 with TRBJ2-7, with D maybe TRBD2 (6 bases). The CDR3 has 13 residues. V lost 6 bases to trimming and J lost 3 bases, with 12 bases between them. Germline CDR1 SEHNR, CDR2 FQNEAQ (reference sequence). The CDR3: CASSLRRGYEQYF. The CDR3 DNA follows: TGTGCCAGCAGTTTGAGGAGGGGCTACGAGCAGTACTTC.

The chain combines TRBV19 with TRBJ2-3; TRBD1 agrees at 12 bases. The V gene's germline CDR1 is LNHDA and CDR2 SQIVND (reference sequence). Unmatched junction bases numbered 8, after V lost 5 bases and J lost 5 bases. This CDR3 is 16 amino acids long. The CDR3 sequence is CASSSLGTGGQDTQYF. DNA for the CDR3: TGTGCCAGTAGTTCCCTCGGGACAGGGGGCCAAGATACGCAGTATTTT.

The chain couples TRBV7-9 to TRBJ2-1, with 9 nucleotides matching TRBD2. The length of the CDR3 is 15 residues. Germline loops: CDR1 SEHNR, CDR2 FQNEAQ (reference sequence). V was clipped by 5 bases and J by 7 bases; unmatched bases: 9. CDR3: CASSPAGGLRNEQFF. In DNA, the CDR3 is TGTGCCAGCAGCCCAGCGGGGGGACTAAGGAATGAGCAGTTCTTC.